What follows are 16 T cell receptor beta chains derived from one specimen sequenced in a study of human T cells and chemical hapten exposure. This sample's time point: patch test 2, 6 weeks after DPC sensitization. Treatment described: therapeutic diphenylcyclopropenone sensitization with weekly scalp DPC. TCRdb reanalysed the RACE reads using MiXCR and keeps one entry per CDR3 protein. The profile shows 350,000 to 400,000 distinct CDR3 sequences, roughly 6% of them singletons. Material: whole blood, obtained in connection with sensitization to the hapten diphenylcyclopropenone (DPC). These receptors came from a woman aged 18-29 years with alopecia areata. Some clones in this sample may be carry-over from other donors' samples.

The V call is TRBV4-1, the J call TRBJ1-5; 7 positions match TRBD1. The CDR3 is 15 residues long. Germline CDR1 reads MGHRA; CDR2 reads YSYEKL. J gave up 6 bases and V 0 bases, and 5 bases lay outside the gene matches. The CDR3 bases are TGCGCCAGCAGCCAAGAAGAGGGGGCCAGTCAGCCCCAGCATTTT. It translates to CASSQEEGASQPQHF.

The chain recombines TRBV27 with TRBJ2-5, with a tentative D call TRBD2 (5 bases). Trimming removed 8 bases at V and 6 bases at J, with 19 bases between. CDR3 size: 14 residues. CDR1 is MNHEY and CDR2 is SMNVEV in the germline V gene (reference sequence). The CDR3 nucleotides are TGTGCCAGCGCTGGGCCCGGCGGGTCCAAGACCCAGTACTTC. Translation: CASAGPGGSKTQYF.

This clonotype was seen repeatedly, ten times or more. The rearrangement joins TRBV20-1 to TRBJ1-2; D remains unclear. This CDR3 has 13 amino acids. Trimming removed 0 bases at V and 3 bases at J, with 8 bases between. CDR1 and CDR2 from the germline V gene are DFQATT and SNEGSKA (reference sequence). CDR3 DNA: TGCAGTGCTAGAGATGGCGGGGACTATGGCTACACCTTC. This encodes CSARDGGDYGYTF.

This clonotype has at least ten counts. In DNA, the CDR3 is TGCAGTGCTGTGGACAGGGCCAGCTCCTACGAGCAGTACTTC. Its translation: CSAVDRASSYEQYF. The rearrangement links TRBV20-1 to TRBJ2-7; TRBD1 matches 8 bases. Germline V gene lookup returns CDR1 DFQATT and CDR2 SNEGSKA (reference sequence). The CDR3 has 14 residues. V lost 5 bases, J lost 0 bases, and 6 bases stayed unmatched.

This clonotype was detected ten times or more. This chain uses TRBV4-3 with TRBJ2-6, with TRBD2 as a possible D gene (6 bases). V shed 0 bases and J shed 1 base, with 10 bases lying between them. The CDR3 runs 17 residues. Germline CDR1 is LGHNA and CDR2 is YSLEER. CDR3 in DNA: TGCGCCAGCAGCCAAGATCCGGGGACTTCTGGGGCCAACGTCCTGACTTTC. Its translation is CASSQDPGTSGANVLTF.

This clonotype was detected many times. J is TRBJ2-1 and V is TRBV11-2; the D gene is possibly TRBD1 (5 bases). The germline gives CDR1 SGHAT, CDR2 FQNNGV. V lost 0 bases, J lost 5 bases, and 5 bases lay in between. The CDR3 covers 13 residues. DNA for the CDR3: TGTGCCAGCAGCTTAGACAGGGACAATGAGCAGTTCTTC. Its protein product is CASSLDRDNEQFF.

The chain combines TRBV12-5 with TRBJ1-1; D is unclear. Germline V gives CDR1 LGHNT, CDR2 FRNRAP. CDR3 size: 13 residues. Trimming shortened V by 3 bases and J by 4 bases, and 9 bases separated the two germline ends. The CDR3 loop is CASGFWDSTEAFF. In nucleotides, the CDR3 is TGTGCTAGTGGTTTCTGGGATTCCACTGAAGCTTTCTTT.

The chain employs TRBV20-1 and TRBJ2-2; the match to TRBD2 covers 8 bases. V lost 2 bases, J lost 7 bases, and 9 bases stayed unmatched. Germline CDR1 reads DFQATT; CDR2 reads SNEGSKA (reference sequence). The CDR3 length is 15 residues. CDR3 bases: TGCAGTGCTAGAACAGATGCTAGCGGGTACGGGGAGCTGTTTTTT. It is translated as CSARTDASGYGELFF.

There are a few counts of this clonotype. This chain connects TRBV3-1 to TRBJ1-4, with D uncertain. Germline values: CDR1 LGHDT, CDR2 YNNKEL (reference sequence). V was clipped by 1 base and J by 5 bases, with 8 bases between them. The CDR3 length is 14 residues. Here the CDR3 DNA reads TGTGCCAGCAGCCAAGCAGGCGAAAATGAAAAACTGTTTTTT. This encodes CASSQAGENEKLFF.

This chain connects TRBV20-1 to TRBJ1-5; D call uncertain. The CDR3 consists of 14 residues. CDR1 DFQATT and CDR2 SNEGSKA come from the germline V gene (reference sequence). The germline V and J ends were trimmed by 0 bases and 0 bases, with 6 bases remaining between them. CDR3 amino acids: CSARDGISNQPQHF. CDR3 coding DNA: TGCAGTGCTAGAGATGGGATTAGCAATCAGCCCCAGCATTTT.

This clonotype was counted only a few times. The rearrangement links TRBV18 to TRBJ1-1; the match to TRBD1 covers 8 bases. The CDR3 runs 14 residues. Germline lookup yields CDR1 KGHSH and CDR2 LQKENI. The junction had 4 bases not matched to a gene; V was cut back by 3 bases and J by 4 bases. The CDR3 loop is CASSPRQGITEAFF. In nucleotides, the CDR3 is TGTGCCAGCTCACCCAGACAGGGGATCACTGAAGCTTTCTTT.

This clonotype was seen ten or more times. The V and J genes are TRBV9 and TRBJ1-1; 7 nucleotides agree with TRBD1. The CDR3 is 15 residues long. The trim removed 3 bases at V and 3 bases at J, leaving 8 bases unmatched. Germline CDR1 SGDLS, CDR2 YYNGEE. CDR3 nucleotides: TGTGCCAGCAGCGGATCAGGGACAGCGGACACTGAAGCTTTCTTT. Protein: CASSGSGTADTEAFF.

The chain recombines TRBV27 with TRBJ2-5; D is ambiguous. Trimming cost V 6 bases and J 4 bases, with 15 bases left between them. The germline CDR1 and CDR2 sequences are MNHEY and SMNVEV (reference sequence). This CDR3 spans 14 amino acids. In DNA, the CDR3 is TGTGCCAGCAGCGAAGAACGGTCGATAGAGACCCAGTACTTC. Protein sequence: CASSEERSIETQYF.

The genes are TRBV4-3 and TRBJ1-4; D gene ambiguous. The germline V gene has CDR1 LGHNA and CDR2 YSLEER. V lost 4 bases to trimming and J lost 0 bases, with 12 bases between them. This CDR3 contains 16 residues. CDR3 nucleotide sequence: TGCGCCAGCAGCCGACTTTTGGATGCAACTAATGAAAAACTGTTTTTT. This encodes CASSRLLDATNEKLFF.

The V and J genes are TRBV24-1 and TRBJ2-2; no clear D. V was trimmed by 1 base and J by 5 bases, leaving 7 bases between them. CDR3 size: 14 residues. CDR1 KGHDR and CDR2 SFDVKD come from the germline V gene. The CDR3 region is CATSDFYGTGELFF. CDR3 DNA: TGTGCCACCAGTGATTTTTACGGGACCGGGGAGCTGTTTTTT.

This clonotype was detected a few times. V usage is TRBV29-1 and J usage is TRBJ2-3; 7 bases agree with TRBD2. Per the germline V gene, CDR1 is SQVTM and CDR2 is ANQGSEA. The ends lost 0 bases at V and 2 bases at J; junction bases unmatched: 8. CDR3 size: 16 residues. The CDR3: CSVEDSLAEITDTQYF. The CDR3 nucleotides read TGCAGCGTTGAAGATTCGCTAGCGGAAATCACAGATACGCAGTATTTT.